One sample yielded the 27 T cell receptor beta chains listed below, sequenced in a study of monozygotic twins with cystic fibrosis. Libraries were prepared by immunoSEQ multiplex PCR; TCRdb keeps only in-frame clonotypes and omits some of them. Among tens of thousands of clones listed, around 96% were seen once. The material sequenced was blood. These receptor sequences come from a girl aged 2-15 years with cystic fibrosis.

The rearrangement links TRBV6-1 to TRBJ1-3, with D perhaps matching TRBD1 (6 bases). V was cut by 8 bases and J by 7 bases, with 18 bases left in between. Germline V CDR1 and CDR2: MNHNS, SASEGT. The CDR3 length is 14 residues. In DNA form, the CDR3 reads TGTGCCAGCCAACCGGGACATGAGTGGAACACCATATATTTT. Its translation: CASQPGHEWNTIYF.

This chain connects TRBV19 to TRBJ1-1; weak D call: TRBD1 (5 bases). The length of the CDR3 is 14 residues. The germline V and J ends were trimmed by 1 base and 1 base, with 7 bases remaining between them. CDR1 and CDR2 (germline): LNHDA, SQIVND (reference sequence). The CDR3 DNA is TGTGCCAGTAGTATAGGGGACCAGAACACTGAAGCTTTCTTT. It yields the protein CASSIGDQNTEAFF.

This clone was counted once. This chain joins TRBV19 and TRBJ1-5; TRBD1 aligns across 8 bases. Germline loops: CDR1 LNHDA, CDR2 SQIVND (reference sequence). The V segment lost 7 bases and the J segment 5 bases; nucleotides outside the gene matches: 10. The CDR3 runs 15 residues. DNA for the CDR3: TGTGCCAGTACTCCTCGGACAGGGTGGGATCAGCCCCAGCATTTT. It encodes CASTPRTGWDQPQHF.

This clone was observed a few times. J is TRBJ1-2 and V is TRBV27, with 11 bases matching TRBD1. Germline V gives CDR1 MNHEY, CDR2 SMNVEV (reference sequence). Germline trimming cut 5 bases from V and 3 bases from J; bases unmatched to any gene: 5. This CDR3 is built from 15 residues. The CDR3 reads CASSTWTGGDYGYTF. Here the CDR3 DNA reads TGTGCCAGCAGTACCTGGACAGGGGGCGACTATGGCTACACCTTC.

The genes are TRBV19 and TRBJ1-2; no reliable D call. Germline assignment: CDR1 LNHDA and CDR2 SQIVND (reference sequence). V shed 5 bases and J shed 7 bases, with 14 bases lying between them. CDR3 size: 13 residues. CDR3 protein: CASSDSHLPGYTF. The CDR3 bases are TGTGCCAGTAGTGATTCGCACCTCCCTGGCTACACCTTC.

This rearrangement joins TRBV14 to TRBJ1-1; D remains ambiguous. The length of the CDR3 is 20 residues. Germline V gene lookup returns CDR1 SGHDN and CDR2 FVKESK. The V gene lost 0 bases and the J gene lost 2 bases, with 25 bases spanning the gap. The CDR3 DNA sequence: TGTGCCAGCAGCCAAGATCTTGGGCAGAGACGTTCCAAGACAAACACTGAAGCTTTCTTT. Translating gives CASSQDLGQRRSKTNTEAFF. The complete variable domain, with remaining parts taken from reference TRBV14 and TRBJ1-1, reads EAGVTQFPSHSVIEKGQTVTLRCDPISGHDNLYWYRRVMGKEIKFLLHFVKESKQDESGMPNNRFLAERTGGTYSTLKVQPAELEDSGVYFCASSQDLGQRRSKTNTEAFFGQGTRLTVV.

The V call is TRBV21-1, the J call TRBJ1-1; no check of the table's D call, TRBD1, against the DNA was made. TRBV21-1 is noted as a pseudogene. The CDR3 extends over 15 amino acids. The CDR3 sequence is CASSKDRTGRTEAFF. The CDR3 coding sequence is TGTGCCAGCAGCAAAGACAGGACAGGGAGGACTGAAGCTTTCTTT.

This sequence joins TRBV4-1 and TRBJ1-1, with D unclear. Trimming took off 0 bases at V and 3 bases at J, with 8 bases between the two ends. There are 14 residues in the CDR3. Germline CDR1 is MGHRA and CDR2 is YSYEKL. This CDR3 reads CASSQEGRYTEAFF. The CDR3 bases are TGCGCCAGCAGCCAAGAAGGGCGATACACTGAAGCTTTCTTT.

The chain couples TRBV6-5 to TRBJ2-3, with 9 positions matching TRBD2. The CDR3 extends over 16 amino acids. From germline, CDR1 is MNHEY and CDR2 SVGAGI. Unmatched junction bases numbered 3, after V lost 0 bases and J lost 2 bases. The CDR3 reads CASSYSLAGYTDTQYF. CDR3 nucleotide sequence: TGTGCCAGCAGTTACTCCCTAGCGGGATACACAGATACGCAGTATTTT.

V usage is TRBV5-6 and J usage is TRBJ2-7, with 9 bases identical to TRBD2. The trim removed 6 bases at V and 2 bases at J, leaving 9 bases unmatched. Germline values: CDR1 SGHDT, CDR2 YYEEEE. This CDR3 spans 15 amino acids. The CDR3 DNA is TGTGCCAGCACCACCTCACTAGCGGGCCCCTACGAGCAGTACTTC. It codes for CASTTSLAGPYEQYF.

The rearrangement joins TRBV6-1 to TRBJ1-2; D is uncertain. Germline V gene data show CDR1 as MNHNS and CDR2 as SASEGT. Trimming took 4 bases from V and 7 from J, leaving 7 bases between them. CDR3 length: 11 amino acids. As DNA, the CDR3 is TGTGCCAGCAGTGGAGCAGCTGGCTACACCTTC. Translation gives CASSGAAGYTF.

The V and J genes are TRBV28 and TRBJ2-1, with D perhaps TRBD1 (6 bases). Per the germline V gene, CDR1 is MDHEN and CDR2 is SYDVKM. The V end lost 5 bases, the J end lost 4 bases, and 21 bases lay between the germline ends. The CDR3 totals 17 residues. The CDR3: CASSLTPGVGNYNEQFF. CDR3 bases: TGTGCCAGCAGTCTGACCCCAGGGGTAGGAAATTACAATGAGCAGTTCTTC.

The chain has TRBV6-4 and TRBJ1-2; D gene unclear. CDR1 MRHNA and CDR2 SNTAGT come from the germline V gene. Trimming left V 2 bases short and J 7 bases short, with 11 bases between. CDR3 length equals 13 residues. Written as DNA, the CDR3 is TGTGCCAGCAGTGACCGGGGTTTTGGTGGCTACACCTTC. The encoded protein is CASSDRGFGGYTF.

The V and J genes are TRBV7-8 and TRBJ2-7, with D possibly TRBD2 on 5 matching bases. CDR1 and CDR2 (germline): SGHVS, FQNEAQ. The germline V and J ends were trimmed by 5 bases and 0 bases, with 17 bases remaining between them. This CDR3 comprises 16 residues. In nucleotides, the CDR3 is TGTGCCAGCAGCGAAGATGGTGGCGGAGGCTCCTACGAGCAGTACTTC. This translates into CASSEDGGGGSYEQYF.

The J gene is TRBJ2-3, the V gene TRBV5-4; 10 positions agree with TRBD2. This CDR3 region has 16 residues. Germline values: CDR1 SGHNT, CDR2 YYREEE (reference sequence). V trimming: 1 base; J trimming: 4 bases; junction bases outside the gene matches: 6. The CDR3 is CASSLKREGAADTQYF. CDR3 nucleotide sequence: TGTGCCAGCAGCTTGAAGCGGGAGGGCGCGGCAGATACGCAGTATTTT.

This chain joins TRBV2 and TRBJ2-5; TRBD2 might be the D (6 bases). With 3 bases removed from V and 3 bases from J, the gap between germline ends came to 17 bases. In germline, CDR1 is SNHLY, CDR2 FYNNEI. The CDR3 is made up of 16 amino acids. The DNA for the CDR3 is TGTGCCAGCAGTGAGGCGGGAAATACGGGTGAAGAGACCCAGTACTTC. Its translation: CASSEAGNTGEETQYF.

The chain carries TRBV5-5 and TRBJ2-7; D is perhaps TRBD2 (7 bases). The CDR3 has 15 residues. The germline CDR1 and CDR2 sequences are SGHKS and YYEKEE (reference sequence). V was pared by 3 bases and J by 3 bases, with 16 bases between. The CDR3: CASSWRGGGSYEQYF. CDR3 sequence (DNA): TGTGCCAGCAGCTGGCGTGGGGGCGGGAGCTACGAGCAGTACTTC.

The rearrangement uses TRBV19 and TRBJ2-7, with D possibly being TRBD1 (6 bases). V was clipped by 3 bases and J by 2 bases, with 14 bases between them. CDR1 is LNHDA and CDR2 is SQIVND in the germline V gene (reference sequence). The CDR3 is 15 residues long. The DNA for the CDR3 is TGTGCCAGTAGTATCGGTGTGGGGGCAGCCTACGAGCAGTACTTC. Its protein is CASSIGVGAAYEQYF.

This rearrangement joins TRBV4-1 to TRBJ2-7; D tentatively reads TRBD1 or TRBD2 (5 bases each). Germline CDR1 reads MGHRA; CDR2 reads YSYEKL. The CDR3 totals 13 residues. The V and J ends lost 7 bases and 0 bases respectively, with 10 bases between them. The CDR3 DNA reads TGCGCCAGCAAACGGGACGGCTCCTACGAGCAGTACTTC. Its translation: CASKRDGSYEQYF.

The rearrangement links TRBV29-1 to TRBJ2-1; 9 bases map to TRBD2. CDR1 is SQVTM and CDR2 is ANQGSEA in the germline V gene. J lost 8 bases, V lost 6 bases, and 14 bases had no gene match. The CDR3 runs to 15 residues. The CDR3 here is CSVRGTSSKGDEQFF. The CDR3 nucleotides read TGCAGCGTCCGCGGGACTAGCAGTAAGGGGGATGAGCAGTTCTTC.

The V gene is TRBV28, the J gene TRBJ1-6; D ambiguous. The germline V and J ends were trimmed by 2 bases and 9 bases, with 5 bases remaining between them. Germline V CDR1 and CDR2: MDHEN, SYDVKM. The CDR3 spans 12 residues. The CDR3 bases are TGTGCCAGCAGTTTAATCGGTTCACCCCTCCACTTT. This codes for CASSLIGSPLHF.

The V gene is TRBV18, the J gene TRBJ1-5, with D possibly TRBD1 on 5 matching bases. CDR3 size: 14 residues. Looked up from germline, CDR1 is KGHSH and CDR2 is LQKENI. With 6 bases removed from V and 3 bases from J, the gap between germline ends came to 12 bases. The CDR3 region has the DNA TGTGCCAGCTCGCCCGACAGTAACAATCAGCCCCAGCATTTT. Its translation: CASSPDSNNQPQHF. Full variable domain (outside the CDR3, taken from reference TRBV18 and TRBJ1-5): NAGVMQNPRHLVRRRGQEARLRCSPMKGHSHVYWYRQLPEEGLKFMVYLQKENIIDESGMPKERFSAEFPKEGPSILRIQQVVRGDSAAYFCASSPDSNNQPQHFGDGTRLSIL.

This rearrangement joins TRBV6-1 to TRBJ1-1, with 7 bases aligning to TRBD1. The junction had 7 bases not matched to a gene; V was cut back by 6 bases and J by 6 bases. Per the germline V gene, CDR1 is MNHNS and CDR2 is SASEGT. This CDR3 has 13 residues. The CDR3 region has the DNA TGTGCCAGCAGCATAGACAGGGACTCTGAAGCTTTCTTT. It codes for CASSIDRDSEAFF.

This clone appeared a single time. This sequence joins TRBV6-5 and TRBJ1-3; D is unresolved. This CDR3 is 13 amino acids long. Germline V gene lookup returns CDR1 MNHEY and CDR2 SVGAGI. V gave up 6 bases and J gave up 4 bases, with 10 bases separating them. The CDR3 is CASRRTQGNTIYF. CDR3 coding DNA: TGTGCCAGCAGACGGACCCAAGGAAACACCATATATTTT.

The V call is TRBV4-2, the J call TRBJ2-2; 10 bases align to TRBD2. Germline V gene lookup returns CDR1 LGHNA and CDR2 YNFKEQ. The V segment lost 10 bases and the J segment 1 base; nucleotides outside the gene matches: 3. The CDR3 runs to 14 residues. CDR3 protein: CATRTSGNTGELFF. The CDR3 nucleotides read TGTGCCACCCGGACTAGCGGGAACACCGGGGAGCTGTTTTTT.

The V call is TRBV9, the J call TRBJ2-7; TRBD1 or TRBD2 may be the D gene (5 bases each). CDR1 and CDR2 from the germline V gene are SGDLS and YYNGEE. Trimming removed 3 bases at V and 3 bases at J, with 13 bases between. The CDR3 runs to 14 residues. As DNA, the CDR3 is TGTGCCAGCAGCGCCCAGGGAAGCGGCTACGAGCAGTACTTC. Amino acid sequence: CASSAQGSGYEQYF.

In its sample, this clone was seen a few times. The genes are TRBV5-1 and TRBJ2-5; no definite D call. Deletions cut 2 bases from V and 1 base from J, with 0 bases between. CDR3 length: 11 residues. Looked up from germline, CDR1 is SGHRS and CDR2 is YFSETQ. CDR3 coding DNA: TGCGCCAGCAGCTTCCAAGAGACCCAGTACTTC. Its translation: CASSFQETQYF. Filled out from reference TRBV5-1 and TRBJ2-5, the complete variable domain reads KAGVTQTPRYLIKTRGQQVTLSCSPISGHRSVSWYQQTPGQGLQFLFEYFSETQRNKGNFPGRFSGRQFSNSRSEMNVSTLELGDSALYLCASSFQETQYFGPGTRLLVL.